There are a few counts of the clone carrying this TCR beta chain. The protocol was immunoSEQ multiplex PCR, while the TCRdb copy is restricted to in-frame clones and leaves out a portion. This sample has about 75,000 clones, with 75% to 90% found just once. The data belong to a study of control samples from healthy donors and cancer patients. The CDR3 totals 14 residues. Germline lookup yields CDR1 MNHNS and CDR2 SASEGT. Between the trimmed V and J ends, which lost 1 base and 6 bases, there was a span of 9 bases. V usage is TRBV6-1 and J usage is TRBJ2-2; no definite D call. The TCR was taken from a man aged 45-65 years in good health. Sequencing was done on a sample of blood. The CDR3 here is CASSEDEDPGELFF. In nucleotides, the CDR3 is TGTGCCAGCAGTGAAGACGAGGATCCCGGGGAGCTGTTTTTT.